This TCR beta chain was obtained from a study of blood T cells in healthy people across ages (dated by TCRdb to about 2015). About the full investigation: In model experiments, template switching captured roughly one uniquely barcoded TCR beta cDNA molecule for every two T cells. The donors were divided into four age groups: young (average about 16 years), middle-aged (almost 40), aged (roughly 66) and long-lived (nearly 85). To track age-related changes in TCR beta repertoire diversity, the study relied on deep sequencing normalized with unique cDNA molecular identifiers. Using the same blood draw, the study looked at two additional independent replicas of 1 million unique cDNA reads for two donors, one aged 18 to 30 and the other aged 80 or older. To avoid experimental bias, donors of different ages were spread randomly across the sequencing lanes. General conclusions and limits of the study: The CMV infection status of donors was not known, potentially confounding age-related changes in expanded clonotypes. The long-lived group showed more naive CD4+ T cells, fewer expanded clones and increased TCR diversity than the aged group, suggesting age selection. Observed TCR beta diversity correlated strongly with the percentage of naive T cells measured by flow cytometry. As age increased, observed TCR beta diversity per million T cells dropped in a roughly linear way, and a significant reduction was already evident by age around 41. Estimates of total diversity based on one million sequenced T cells were considered lower bounds and underestimates. Bulk unsorted PBMC profiling prevented conclusive comparison of naive and antigen-experienced compartments.

Library prep was done by 5' RACE. Sequenced on an Illumina HiSeq 2500. A second about 7 to 12 cycle PCR used a sample-barcoded 5' primer and a J-beta primer mix. Each TCR beta cDNA molecule received a unique molecular identifier from a template-switch 5' adaptor carrying 12 random nucleotides. Each sample yielded at least 2.5 million CDR3-containing paired-end reads. All of the RNA was converted into first-strand cDNA using the Mint cDNA synthesis kit, with a TRBC-specific oligonucleotide serving as the primer. All cDNA was treated with uracil-DNA glycosylase and then went through a first 18-cycle PCR with the universal primers M1SS and BC2_uni_R. The published analysis was carried out like this. For normalization, 1 million high-quality reads were randomly selected from each sample, with every read carrying a distinct molecular identifier. Reads with shared molecular identifiers were discarded instead of being binned into consensus sequences. MiTCR, with a Q25 quality threshold and the strictest error-elimination algorithm, was used for CDR3 identification, clonotype clustering and error correction. A nonparametric unseen species model using Euler transformation provided a lower-bound estimate of total TCR beta diversity. TCRdb reanalyzed the raw reads on its own, using fastp at Q25 for trimming and MiXCR for clone calling, and kept in-frame beta chains. Every entry covers one CDR3 protein and lists the most common genes and DNA from its rows. In this record, the V and J calls reflect TCRdb's handling and not the investigators' own analysis. In this sample the table shows approximately 810,000 distinct CDR3 sequences, about 34% of which occur a single time. The biggest ten clones account for over 10% of the sample.

The cysteine opens and the phenylalanine closes a CDR3 of 16 amino acids. The kept DNA is CDR3 alone, 48 bases in frame from the first base. V is trimmed back by 4 bases and J by 1 base, and the junction contains 10 bases that no gene match accounts for. Based on the germline V gene, the CDR1 and CDR2 sequences are LGHNA and YNFKEQ. Concerning this clonotype itself: What this receptor recognizes is not known. Base qualities are not provided; no much larger clone lies one nucleotide away.

The donors were a few dozen Caucasian individuals from Russia, aged roughly 6 to 95 years, who were systemically healthy. Each donor gave approximately 9.3 milliliters of peripheral blood, collected into EDTA-treated Vacutainer tubes. PBMCs were isolated by Ficoll-Paque density-gradient centrifugation, with at least 6 million obtained per sample. Total RNA, at least 5 micrograms per sample, was extracted from PBMCs with Trizol reagent. Naive CD45RAhigh/CD27high T cell percentages were measured by flow cytometry on a PBMC aliquot from every donor. Input material: blood. This TCR derives from a young man in good health. The chain is encoded by TRBV4-2 joined to TRBJ2-7; the junction holds 7 bases that match TRBD1. CDR3 reads: CASSRVRGSKSYEQYF. The bases read TGTGCCAGCAGCCGTGTCAGGGGGTCAAAATCCTACGAGCAGTACTTC.